This TCR beta chain was identified during a study of T cell repertoires in cytomegalovirus infection (dated by TCRdb to the late 2010s). With regard to the full study: Donor HLA type was relevant to the analysis, because carriage of CMV infection together with the matching HLA type was indicated by public TCR beta signatures.

The germline V gene (reference sequence) yields LNHDA for CDR1 and SQIVND for CDR2. Taken from cysteine to phenylalanine, the CDR3 has 14 residues. Only the CDR3 region is kept as DNA, spanning 42 bases read in frame from base 1. V sheds 0 bases and J sheds 5 bases, leaving 10 bases between their ends. To note about this clonotype: The antigen it binds to is not known. Base-call qualities are not available, and no considerably larger clone is one nucleotide away.

General study outcomes and caveats: The ex vivo response was dominated by HLA-C-restricted CMV-specific TCR beta clonotypes, which also provided the single most frequent clonotype in two of eight donors. Cumulative frequency of public TCR beta family members discriminated carriers of CMV infection plus the relevant HLA type in this cohort and an independent approximately 350-donor cohort.

These reads were obtained on an Illumina HiSeq 1500. Through fastp at Q25 and MiXCR, TCRdb rebuilt clones from the public reads, retaining in-frame beta chains. CDR3 protein sequences are deduplicated, and each keeps its most common genes and DNA. The sample records about 530,000 distinct CDR3 sequences, approximately 25% of which are singletons. About 12% of the sample belongs to the ten largest clones. This chain joins TRBV19 to TRBJ1-1; a confident D gene designation cannot be given. Material for sequencing was PBMCs. The clonotype comes from a human donor in good health (CMV status not recorded). Some clones in this sample may be carry-over from other donors' samples. The CDR3 in this case is CASSIDRGVTEAFF. The DNA is TGTGCCAGTAGTATAGATCGCGGGGTTACTGAAGCTTTCTTT.